The 8 T cell receptor beta chains in this list originate from one sample, sequenced in a study of blood T cell repertoires in COVID-19. Using immunoSEQ multiplex PCR, the repertoire was profiled, and TCRdb retains in-frame clones only, with some absent. This table holds over 120,000 clones, around nine tenths found once. Specimen: peripheral blood. These TCRs come from a man in his fifties or sixties with active or convalescent COVID-19.

The chain employs TRBV11-3 and TRBJ2-5; D is unclear. The CDR3 totals 13 residues. V was shortened by 0 bases and J by 3 bases, with 5 bases between the two germline ends. CDR1 SGHNT and CDR2 YENEEA come from the germline V gene. The CDR3 here is CASSLDEEETQYF. The DNA for the CDR3 is TGTGCCAGCAGCTTAGATGAGGAAGAGACCCAGTACTTC.

The CDR3 spells CASSYLGGSGNTIYF. CDR3 bases: TGTGCCAGCAGTTACCTCGGGGGCTCTGGAAACACCATATATTTT. The V gene is TRBV6-5, the J gene TRBJ1-3; weak D call: TRBD1 (5 bases). The CDR3 has 15 residues. V lost 2 bases, J lost 0 bases, and 8 bases lay in between. The germline gives CDR1 MNHEY, CDR2 SVGAGI.

This chain connects TRBV14 to TRBJ2-3; 10 bases map to TRBD2. The CDR3 consists of 16 residues. J gave up 1 base and V 4 bases, and 5 bases lay outside the gene matches. Germline V lookup: CDR1 SGHDN, CDR2 FVKESK. CDR3 amino acids: CASSPALAGGTDTQYF. DNA for the CDR3: TGTGCCAGCAGCCCAGCCCTAGCGGGGGGCACAGATACGCAGTATTTT.

The J gene is TRBJ2-7, the V gene TRBV28, with a possible D match to TRBD1 (5 bases). CDR3 length: 15 amino acids. Germline V gene lookup returns CDR1 MDHEN and CDR2 SYDVKM. The V and J ends lost 7 bases and 0 bases respectively, with 16 bases between them. The CDR3 DNA follows: TGTGCCAGCACCCTCCAGGACACCTTCTCCTACGAGCAGTACTTC. It encodes CASTLQDTFSYEQYF. The full variable domain, its missing parts supplied by reference TRBV28 and TRBJ2-7, is DVKVTQSSRYLVKRTGEKVFLECVQDMDHENMFWYRQDPGLGLRLIYFSYDVKMKEKGDIPEGYSVSREKKERFSLILESASTNQTSMYLCASTLQDTFSYEQYFGPGTRLTVT.

The genes are TRBV12-3 or TRBV12-4 and TRBJ2-5, with D perhaps matching TRBD2 (5 bases). The CDR3 loop spans 13 amino acids. Trimming removed 6 bases from V and 2 bases from J, with 10 bases in between. The CDR3 DNA follows: TGTGCCAGCAGAGACCCGGGACAAGAGACCCAGTACTTC. Its protein is CASRDPGQETQYF.

The chain couples TRBV27 to TRBJ1-2, with D possibly being TRBD1 (6 bases). Germline-derived CDR1 and CDR2 are MNHEY and SMNVEV (reference sequence). With 8 bases removed from V and 5 bases from J, the gap between germline ends came to 15 bases. CDR3 length: 13 residues. Here the CDR3 reads CASGSGAGYGYTF. DNA for the CDR3: TGTGCCAGCGGTTCAGGGGCAGGTTATGGCTACACCTTC.

The J gene is TRBJ1-2, the V gene TRBV4-3; the match to TRBD1 covers 7 bases. The V and J ends lost 4 bases and 3 bases, in that order; junction bases with no gene match: 14. The CDR3 has 17 residues. Germline CDR1 reads LGHNA; CDR2 reads YSLEER. The CDR3 coding sequence is TGCGCCAGCAGCCCCACCCAGACAGGGCAAGGGTACTATGGCTACACCTTC. Its protein is CASSPTQTGQGYYGYTF.

The genes are TRBV5-1 and TRBJ2-1; TRBD2 matches 8 bases. The junction had 9 bases not matched to a gene; V was cut back by 5 bases and J by 5 bases. Per germline, CDR1 SGHRS and CDR2 YFSETQ. The CDR3 is made up of 15 amino acids. CDR3 sequence reads: CASSRSGGEHNEQFF. In DNA form, the CDR3 reads TGCGCCAGCAGTCGCTCGGGAGGGGAGCACAATGAGCAGTTCTTC. The full variable domain, in which reference TRBV5-1 and TRBJ2-1 provide the parts outside the CDR3, is KAGVTQTPRYLIKTRGQQVTLSCSPISGHRSVSWYQQTPGQGLQFLFEYFSETQRNKGNFPGRFSGRQFSNSRSEMNVSTLELGDSALYLCASSRSGGEHNEQFFGPGTRLTVL.